What follows are 9 T cell receptor beta chains derived from one specimen sequenced in a study of blood T cell repertoires in COVID-19. The method was immunoSEQ multiplex PCR; TCRdb's version includes in-frame clones alone and lacks a portion of them. Among approximately 260,000 clones, about 86% were seen once, and the ten largest hold over 4%. Sequenced input: PBMCs or T cells enriched from blood (not recorded which). These receptors all come from a man aged 30 to 45 with acute COVID-19.

The chain combines TRBV3-1 (or the pseudogene TRBV3-2) with TRBJ1-4; tentative D call: TRBD1 (6 bases). V was clipped by 5 bases and J by 6 bases, with 13 bases between them. The CDR3 consists of 14 residues. Germline-derived CDR1 and CDR2 are LGHDT and YNNKEL (reference sequence). The CDR3 DNA sequence: TGTGCCAGCAGCAAGCACGGACAGTATGAAAAACTGTTTTTT. This encodes CASSKHGQYEKLFF.

The V and J genes are TRBV25-1 and TRBJ2-7; 11 nucleotides align to TRBD2. The CDR3 is 9 amino acids. The germline V gene has CDR1 MGHDK and CDR2 SYGVNS. The CDR3 bases are TGTGCCAGCAGTTTAGCGGGAGGGGTC. Its protein is CASSLAGGV.

This clone was found a few times. The V gene is TRBV6-4, the J gene TRBJ2-1, with 7 bases identical to TRBD1. The CDR3 totals 15 residues. V gave up 5 bases and J gave up 9 bases; unmatched junction bases: 13. CDR1 and CDR2 (germline): MRHNA, SNTAGT. CDR3 in DNA: TGTGCCAGCAGTCCCGACAGGGTCACCACGAGTGAGCAGTTCTTC. Translated: CASSPDRVTTSEQFF.

The chain combines TRBV3-1 (or the pseudogene TRBV3-2) with TRBJ1-2; possibly TRBD1 for D (5 bases). The germline V gene has CDR1 LGHDT and CDR2 YNNKEL (reference sequence). The germline V and J ends were trimmed by 0 bases and 8 bases, with 19 bases remaining between them. The CDR3 runs 16 residues. This chain's CDR3 is CASSQETGPTRYGYTF. Here the CDR3 DNA reads TGTGCCAGCAGCCAAGAAACAGGTCCGACCCGTTACGGCTACACCTTC.

This chain uses TRBV16 with TRBJ1-2, with D tentatively TRBD1 (5 bases). The CDR3 extends over 16 amino acids. Looked up from germline, CDR1 is KGHSY and CDR2 is FQNENV. Trimming cost V 0 bases and J 0 bases, with 11 bases left between them. The DNA for the CDR3 is TGTGCCAGCAGCCAATCAAGCGCCAGGGCTAACTATGGCTACACCTTC. Translated: CASSQSSARANYGYTF.

V is TRBV21-1 and J is TRBJ2-7; the table gives TRBD1 as D, unverified against the DNA. TRBV21-1 is a pseudogene. The CDR3 is 16 amino acids. CDR3 loop: CASKGKGARTNYEQYV. CDR3 DNA sequence: TGTGCTAGCAAAGGTAAGGGGGCGCGCACGAACTACGAGCAGTACGTC.

The gene calls are TRBV13 and TRBJ2-3; possibly TRBD2 for D (5 bases). This CDR3 region has 17 residues. Per germline, CDR1 PRHDT and CDR2 FYEKMQ (reference sequence). The V end lost 2 bases, the J end lost 2 bases, and 17 bases lay between the germline ends. The CDR3 DNA follows: TGTGCCAGCAGCTTACAACTCGGGCGGGCCTACACAGATACGCAGTATTTT. Protein product: CASSLQLGRAYTDTQYF.

J is TRBJ2-7 and V is TRBV6-5; D perhaps matches TRBD2 (6 bases). Trimming removed 6 bases from V and 4 bases from J, with 13 bases in between. The CDR3 has 13 residues. Germline-derived CDR1 and CDR2 are MNHEY and SVGAGI. The CDR3 bases are TGTGCCAGCAGAAAAACGGGGGTTTACGAGCAGTACGTC. It yields the protein CASRKTGVYEQYV.

The chain links TRBV6-5 to TRBJ2-1, with 10 positions matching TRBD2. The CDR3 consists of 16 residues. With V trimmed by 0 bases and J by 7 bases, 6 bases remained unmatched. From germline, CDR1 is MNHEY and CDR2 SVGAGI. The CDR3 sequence is CASSYSASGGGNEQFF. CDR3 nucleotides: TGTGCCAGCAGTTACTCTGCCAGCGGGGGGGGTAATGAGCAGTTCTTC.